This record covers a single T cell receptor (beta chain). This entry is derived from a study of cytomegalovirus exposure and HLA in healthy donors. Overall study context: Of all 380 or so donors who were genotyped, roughly 81% belonged to the Caucasian-associated ancestry cluster.

The PCR employed 60 Vbeta primers together with 13 Jbeta primers. This table comes from immunoSEQ multiplex PCR, and its TCRdb copy is limited to in-frame clones, with some not included. Altogether 150,000 to 200,000 clones are present, about 72% being singletons, with the ten largest covering 2% to 2.5%. At the time of sampling, donors were nominally healthy, though unrecorded immune exposures were likely. Unmatched junction bases numbered 5, after V lost 2 bases and J lost 4 bases. CDR3 length: 13 amino acids. Germline V gene sequence: CDR1 GTSNPN, CDR2 SVGIG (reference sequence). The sample comprised PBMCs. This sequence joins TRBV30 and TRBJ2-7; TRBD1 aligns across 7 bases. The TCR was taken from a man aged 50-59 years in good health and CMV-seropositive. The CDR3 sequence: CAWSRTGQYEQYF. The CDR3 DNA is TGTGCCTGGAGTCGGACAGGACAATACGAGCAGTACTTC.